This TCR beta chain originates from a study of T cells of healthy individuals. The table lists this clonotype with a few counts. TCRdb re-called the 5' RACE reads with MiXCR, one entry per CDR3 protein. The sample consists of about 96,000 distinct CDR3 sequences, approximately 15% of them appearing once. This TCR was recovered from a human donor in good health.

In nucleotides, the CDR3 is TGTGCCAGCAGTGTCCCGTACGCTGAAGCTTTCTTT. It encodes CASSVPYAEAFF. The chain carries TRBV28 and TRBJ1-1; D ambiguous. V was clipped by 5 bases and J by 6 bases, with 10 bases between them. This CDR3 comprises 12 residues. Germline CDR1 reads MDHEN; CDR2 reads SYDVKM.